The present T cell receptor (beta chain) was sequenced within a study of molecular identifiers for immune sequencing clone quantification. TCRdb used MiXCR to reprocess the PCR reads, holding one entry per CDR3 protein. The sample consists of hundreds of thousands of distinct CDR3 sequences, about 25% of them appearing once. The CDR3 is 11 amino acids. Germline V lookup: CDR1 SGHDN, CDR2 FVKESK. Sequencing was carried out using naive CD8+ T cells from blood, with Jurkat cell RNA spiked in. Subset of the sample: FACS-sorted CD8+CD4-CCR7+CD45RA+ naive T cells. The chain couples TRBV14 to TRBJ2-7; tentative D call: TRBD1 (5 bases). The TCR originated in a human donor in good health. Some libraries in this study had Jurkat cell RNA spiked in. CDR3 region: CAVRKGYEQYF. The CDR3 DNA sequence: TGTGCTGTCCGAAAGGGGTACGAGCAGTACTTC.